This T cell receptor beta chain was identified in a study of blood T cell repertoires in COVID-19. At the level of the study: Sites across the United States, Italy and Spain contributed samples from acute and convalescent COVID-19. The cDNA or gDNA used as material had been derived from T cells, B-cell-depleted T cells, or PBMCs.

Germline assignment: CDR1 MNHEY and CDR2 SVGAGI. The ends were cut back, 10 bases at V and 2 bases at J, with 20 bases in the middle. The CDR3 has 15 amino acids. Using immunoSEQ multiplex PCR, the repertoire was profiled, and TCRdb retains in-frame clones only, with some absent. The table shows about 100,000 clones, with more than 60% occurring only once. The sequence came from a man in his sixties or seventies with active or convalescent COVID-19. The sample was peripheral blood. This rearrangement joins TRBV6-5 to TRBJ1-2; D is perhaps TRBD1 (6 bases). The CDR3 here is CATLDVPQGNYGYTF. CDR3 sequence (DNA): TGTGCCACGCTCGACGTGCCTCAGGGGAACTATGGCTACACCTTC.